This paragraph reports one T cell receptor beta chain. This clone showed up just once. Its antigen target is currently unknown. No base quality values were provided; no much bigger clone lies one nucleotide off. This sample was taken from a study of cytomegalovirus exposure and HLA in healthy donors (dated by TCRdb to about 2017). Regarding the research as a whole: In an earlier analysis of 550 to 750 of the donors, approximately 300 Gb of sequence data and about 110 million unique TCR beta sequences from approximately 180 million T cells were reported. An early release that covered roughly 600 HLA-typed donors contained approximately 300 gigabases of sequencing data and 65 million to 100 million unique TCR sequences. The genetic ancestry cluster associated with self-reported Caucasian donors included approximately 85% of the approximately 430 genotyped donors. The study aimed to test whether cataloging public T cell receptors could reveal signatures of past pathogen exposure. The study profiled the T cell repertoires of approximately 700 subjects by immunosequencing and related them to cytomegalovirus serostatus. A separate validation cohort of 90 to 150 different subjects was used in addition to the roughly 700-subject first cohort. To predict cytomegalovirus infection status, the study brought together high-throughput TCR immunosequencing, statistical association of individual TCRs with disease status, and machine learning. A later analysis re-examined previously published TCR beta repertoires from about 670 donors and added high-resolution HLA genotyping to investigate patterns of TCR occurrence. Rather than drawing on any new phenotypic data, the later analysis identified candidate immune exposures from TCR beta sequences and the way those sequences occurred across donors. To decide whether each TCR beta V gene segment behaved as functional or pseudogenic, an earlier analysis of some 600 of the donors relied on high-throughput TCR beta sequencing. Alongside the repertoire data, information on donor age, sex, ethnicity and CMV serostatus was compiled. In a later genetic analysis, genome-wide SNP genotypes for about three fifths of the roughly 670 donors were used, and that subset was treated as a discovery cohort. All discovery cohort repertoires had been generated using a single sequencing platform. HLA typing covered class I and class II loci at four-digit resolution. The number of typed donors differed by locus: about 620-630 for A, B, C, DRB1 and DQB1; some 500 for DQA1; 606 for DPA1; and around 450 for DPB1. Roughly 5 DR-DQ haplotypes were handled as single units for association and clustering, since linkage in the cohort was strong. On average, roughly 240,000 unique TCR beta nucleotide sequences were sequenced per donor among some 430 genotyped donors of the cohort, with 15% to 20% of those sequences being non-productive. The paper's findings and limits, for the study overall: In both the original and validation cohorts, the classifier was reported to diagnose cytomegalovirus status with high specificity and sensitivity. The 87-base-pair reads could not distinguish some IMGT-functional V segments, including TRBV6-2 and TRBV6-3, so those segments were excluded. A later analysis found that most CMV-associated TCR beta chains appeared HLA-restricted, with HLA associations seemingly driven largely by CMV exposure. An association between a missense DCLRE1C variant and V-gene and J-gene trimming of TCR beta chains was found in a later genetic analysis and replicated in an independent cohort. Because some donors lacked HLA typing at each locus, the association tests relied only on the typed subset. In a later analysis, HLA-associated TCR beta chains were found to be more clonally expanded and to have lower generation probabilities than equally common non-associated chains. In an earlier analysis of 587 of the donors, most TCR beta V segments appeared in productive rearrangements about 87% or about 30% of the time, broadly matching IMGT annotations. Because counts were too low, about 18 rarely observed V segments, including chromosome 9 orphons, were excluded from the earlier analysis of 587 of the donors. In vitro tests confirmed that a few of the cytomegalovirus-associated TCR beta chains recognize cytomegalovirus antigens. A later analysis found that TCR association rates varied across HLA loci, with DRB1 alleles showing the most associated TCRs and HLA-C alleles the fewest. A further reported finding was that TCR beta sequences accurately predicted the HLA-A and HLA-B alleles for most subjects in the first cohort. While some public TCRs were present in many individuals, most TCR sequences turned up only very rarely across donors. The only immune exposure information available for the cohort was CMV serostatus. According to a later analysis, parvovirus B19, influenza, CMV and Epstein-Barr virus appeared linked to several top co-occurrence clusters. It was suggested by the authors that the approach could potentially be generalized to other disease states and immunological phenotypes. According to a later genetic analysis, donors in an Asian-associated ancestry cluster had fewer N-insertions in productive TCRs than the approximately 630-donor mean. Specific HLA alleles were associated with roughly 16,000 TCR beta sequences at a false discovery rate of 0.05 in a later analysis. In this cohort, only TCR beta chains were sequenced, and detectable features were limited by the absence of alpha or paired-chain data. A cluster of highly shared sequence variants was judged likely to be a technical artifact of the sequencing pipeline. The presence/absence analyses assumed that sequencing depth was roughly uniform across donors, and that assumption may not be true. Linkage disequilibrium might explain the correlated functional status among segregating V segments, but an unknown experimental factor could not be ruled out. Assigning TCR associations to individual alleles was difficult when HLA alleles, especially DR and DQ, strongly co-occurred. In the study, around 150 TCR beta chains were listed as associated with cytomegalovirus.

Library construction relied on the immunoSEQ multiplex PCR assay. For the multiplex PCR, a mixture combining 60 forward primers for TCR Vbeta segments and 13 reverse primers for TCR Jbeta segments was used. Amplification of the CDR3 region of rearranged TCR beta genes was performed with a multiplex PCR assay on genomic DNA. On the Illumina HiSeq System, the amplified TCR beta libraries were sequenced as 87-base-pair reads. Under the source paper's analysis protocol: A later analysis tallied 75 million to 95 million unique TCR beta chains across the 640 or so repertoires, and some 12 million of those chains were shared by two or more donors. To remove PCR and sequencing errors, raw reads were error-corrected and collapsed into unique sequences using a nearest-neighbor algorithm that merged closely related sequences. To assign V, D and J gene segments, CDR3 sequences were aligned to IMGT reference sequences. Each retained sequence needed at least a six-nucleotide match to both a V gene segment and a J gene segment. A rearrangement was called productive if the CDR3 had no stop codons and remained in frame with V and J, and every other rearrangement was called non-productive. CDR3 was defined according to IMGT convention as the region running from the second conserved V-encoded cysteine to the conserved J-encoded phenylalanine. In an earlier analysis of roughly 580 of the donors, sequences lacking an unambiguous match to a single V gene segment were excluded. An earlier analysis of some 500 of the donors classified V segments as functional when productive rearrangements were above 56.7% and as segregating when the standard deviation between donors was above 5%. A statistical classification framework was built for diagnosing cytomegalovirus status from the catalog of TCR beta chain sequences. V and J gene assignment, in a later analysis, came from comparing TCR nucleotide sequences with IMGT/GENE-DB human TR gene sequences. Using the TCRdist pipeline, a later analysis assigned CDR3 sequences along with most-parsimonious VDJ recombination scenarios. A later analysis defined each TCR beta chain by its CDR3 amino acid sequence plus V-gene family, and excluded reads lacking a unique V-gene family. To address suspected cross-contamination and a sequencing artifact, a later analysis removed a few hundred highly shared, low-generation-probability nucleotide sequences. For each public chain, a later analysis derived a clonal expansion index from normalized ranks of inferred template counts within each repertoire. Generation probabilities in a later analysis came from a VDJ recombination model fitted to out-of-frame rearrangements, and those results were checked against IGoR. Hypergeometric tests were used in a later analysis to score TCR-TCR, TCR-HLA and TCR-CMV co-occurrence, with a repertoire-size bias correction applied to the TCR pairs. A later analysis estimated false discovery rates by permuting HLA or CMV assignments 20 times. A later analysis grouped co-occurring TCRs with DBSCAN, adding TCRdist sequence similarity when clustering within HLA-allele-positive subsets. Repertoires with fewer than 30,000 or more than 120,000 public chains were left out of co-occurrence clustering, as were about 5 repertoires with anomalous nucleotide sharing. TCRdb provides this immuneACCESS table in a form limited to in-frame rearrangements. Some clones are lacking; in checked studies, under half of them reflect an unresolved V gene, and why the rest are absent is not known. V, J and clone size derive from that table, while D and trimming were established from the DNA sequence. The sample yields approximately 200,000 clones; under 80% were counted once. Under 5% of the sample is taken by the ten largest.

The cohort was made up of 650 to 700 healthy bone marrow donors. At the time of sampling, every cohort member was nominally healthy, though immune exposures that went unrecorded were likely present. The donor tested CMV seropositive, placing the donor among the 310 or so seropositive members of the cohort. Every donor gave a peripheral blood sample, and the peripheral blood mononuclear cells from that sample were used for TCR beta sequencing. Genomic DNA was extracted from the blood cell samples with the Qiagen DNeasy Blood Extraction Kit. Via the germline V gene (reference sequence), CDR1 is SGHAT and CDR2 FQDESV. V is cut by 0 bases and J by 6 bases, and the space between the germline ends is 15 bases. Inclusive of the bounding cysteine and phenylalanine, the CDR3 is 15 residues long. Left in the record is the CDR3 DNA by itself, 45 bases read in frame from the first base.

The sequenced material came from PBMCs. The receptor was isolated from a man aged 25 to 40 in good health and CMV-seropositive. In this chain, TRBV11-1 is recombined with TRBJ2-7, and possibly TRBD1, on 7 matching bases. The nucleotides read TGTGCCAGCAGCTTAGCGCCGACAGGGAGGTCCGAGCAGTACTTC. Its protein product is CASSLAPTGRSEQYF.